Sequencing of this T cell receptor beta chain was carried out in a study of tumor-infiltrating lymphocytes in oesophageal squamous cell carcinoma. The CDR3 runs 14 residues. TCRdb reprocessed the PCR reads via MiXCR and lists one record per CDR3 protein. The table shows over 15,000 distinct CDR3 sequences, with roughly 50% occurring only once. The specimen sequenced was esophageal tumor tissue. This chain uses TRBV5-2 with TRBJ1-1; the table's D call TRBD1 went unverified against the DNA. TRBV5-2 is a pseudogene locus. The TCR sequence derives from a female donor with esophageal squamous cell carcinoma. CDR3: CASSGGTGLMEAFF. The CDR3 nucleotides are TGTGCCAGCAGCGGGGGGACAGGGCTTATGGAAGCTTTCTTT.